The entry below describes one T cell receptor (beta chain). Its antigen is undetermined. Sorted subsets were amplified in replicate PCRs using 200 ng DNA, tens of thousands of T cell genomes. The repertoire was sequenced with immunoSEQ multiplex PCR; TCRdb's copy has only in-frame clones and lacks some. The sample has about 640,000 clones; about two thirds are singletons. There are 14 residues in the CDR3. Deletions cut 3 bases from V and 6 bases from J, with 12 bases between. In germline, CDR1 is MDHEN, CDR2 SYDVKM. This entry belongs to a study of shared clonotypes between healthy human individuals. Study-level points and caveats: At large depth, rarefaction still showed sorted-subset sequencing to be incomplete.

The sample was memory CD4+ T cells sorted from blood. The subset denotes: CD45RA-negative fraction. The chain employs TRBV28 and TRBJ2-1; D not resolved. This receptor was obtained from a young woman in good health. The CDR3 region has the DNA TGTGCCAGCAGTTTTTACTTGGCCCCCAATGAGCAGTTCTTC. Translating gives CASSFYLAPNEQFF. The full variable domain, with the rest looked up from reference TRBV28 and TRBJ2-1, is DVKVTQSSRYLVKRTGEKVFLECVQDMDHENMFWYRQDPGLGLRLIYFSYDVKMKEKGDIPEGYSVSREKKERFSLILESASTNQTSMYLCASSFYLAPNEQFFGPGTRLTVL.